A selection of T cell receptor beta chains follows, all from one sample in a study of cytomegalovirus exposure and HLA in healthy donors. Profiled with immunoSEQ multiplex PCR; TCRdb holds only in-frame clones, not every one. Listed are about 75,000 clones; roughly 3.8% falls within the top ten. Sequenced material: PBMCs. The receptor source for this set is a man in his late teens or twenties in good health and CMV-seropositive. Both conserved end residues are part of each CDR3. The D gene is left open where the match is weak.

TRBJ2-7,TRBV19,TRBD2,TGTGCCAGTAGTACGGGACTTGCGGGGGCCTACGAGCAGTACTTC,CASSTGLAGAYEQYF
TRBJ2-7,TRBV5-6,TRBD1,TGTGCCAGCAGTCGAGACAGGGGGTGGACCTACGAGCAGTACTTC,CASSRDRGWTYEQYF
TRBJ2-5,TRBV5-4,NA,TGTGCCAGCAGCCGCGGGACGGACCAAGAGACCCAGTACTTC,CASSRGTDQETQYF
TRBJ2-7,TRBV14,NA,TGTGCCAGCAGCCAAGATGAACAGGGAAAGCCCTACGAGCAGTACTTC,CASSQDEQGKPYEQYF
TRBJ1-2,TRBV29-1,TRBD1,TGCAGCGTTACAGGGGATGGCTACACCTTC,CSVTGDGYTF
TRBJ1-5,TRBV5-6,NA,TGTGCCAGCAGCTTGGGTCAGGCAGGGGCAACTCAGCCCCAGCATTTT,CASSLGQAGATQPQHF
TRBJ2-7,TRBV28,TRBD1,TGTGCCAGCAGTTTCCAGACTAGGACAGGGCCTGGCGAGCAGTACTTC,CASSFQTRTGPGEQYF
TRBJ2-3,TRBV5-1,NA,TGCGCCAGCAGCTCCCCGGGGGGCACAGATACGCAGTATTTT,CASSSPGGTDTQYF
TRBJ1-4,TRBV9,TRBD1,TGTGCCAGCAGCGTAGCCGCCACAGGGGTTCAGTTTTACGGGTCAACTAATGAAAAACTGTTTTTT,CASSVAATGVQFYGSTNEKLFF
TRBJ1-1,TRBV18,NA,TGTGCCAGCTCACCCCTTGGCGGTACAACTGAAGCTTTCTTT,CASSPLGGTTEAFF
TRBJ1-5,TRBV27,NA,TGTGCCAGCAGTTTAGGCGGGGGCGTTAATCAACCCCAGCATTTT,CASSLGGGVNQPQHF
TRBJ2-1,TRBV7-2,NA,TGTGCCAGCAGCTTAGGGACTACACCCCACAATGAGCAGTTCTTC,CASSLGTTPHNEQFF
TRBJ2-7,TRBV7-9,TRBD2,TGTGCCAGCAGCTTAGTCGCGGGCAGCGGGAGTATCGAGCAGTACTTC,CASSLVAGSGSIEQYF
TRBJ2-3,TRBV28,TRBD2,TGTGCCAGCAGTTTGAGCGGGAGCAGGGAAGATACGCAGTATTTT,CASSLSGSREDTQYF
TRBJ1-4,TRBV6-1,TRBD1,TGTGCCAGCCACAGGGGGCGTTTTAATGAAAAACTGTTTTTT,CASHRGRFNEKLFF
TRBJ1-1,TRBV6-5,TRBD1,TGTGCCAGCAGCCCGTACAGGGGGGGGAACACTGAAGCTTTCTTT,CASSPYRGGNTEAFF
TRBJ1-2,TRBV4-1,NA,TGCGCCAGCAGCCAAGGGACAGACGGAGGCTACACCTTC,CASSQGTDGGYTF
TRBJ1-1,TRBV2,NA,TGTGCCAGCAGCCTACAGGGATCTTACACTGAAGCTTTCTTT,CASSLQGSYTEAFF
TRBJ2-5,TRBV27,NA,TGTGCCAGCAGTTTAACGGCGGGGTTGAGGATGGAGACCCAGTACTTC,CASSLTAGLRMETQYF
TRBJ1-2,TRBV7-9,NA,TGTGCCAGCAGCTCCACTTGGGGCCCCACCACACAGGGTGGCTACACCTTC,CASSSTWGPTTQGGYTF
TRBJ2-1,TRBV25-1,TRBD2,TGTGCCAGCAGTGGAGCGGGAGAAATCAATGAGCAGTTCTTC,CASSGAGEINEQFF
TRBJ1-2,TRBV7-7,TRBD1,TGTGCTAGCAGCGGCAACAGGGGGAACACCTTC,CASSGNRGNTF
TRBJ2-5,TRBV10-2,TRBD1,TGCGCCAGCAGCACACAGGGGAACCCCGGCCAAGAGACCCAGTACTTC,CASSTQGNPGQETQYF
TRBJ2-3,TRBV4-2,NA,TGTGCCAGCAGCCAAGATTTGGGAGACCTCTCCTTCACAGATACGCAGTATTTT,CASSQDLGDLSFTDTQYF
TRBJ2-7,TRBV13,TRBD2,TGTGCCAGCAGCTCTAGCTGGTCTAGCGGGAGGTACGAGCAGTACTTC,CASSSSWSSGRYEQYF
TRBJ2-7,TRBV9,NA,TGTGCCAGCAACCTGGGAGTCATGAGCAACGAGCAGTACTTC,CASNLGVMSNEQYF
TRBJ2-1,TRBV28,TRBD2,TGTGCCAGCAGTTCGACTAGCGGGGGGGCAAGTGAGCAGTTCTTC,CASSSTSGGASEQFF
TRBJ2-7,TRBV5-1,NA,TGCGCCAGCAGCTTGCAGGGCCTCGAGCAGTACTTC,CASSLQGLEQYF
TRBJ2-3,TRBV28,TRBD2,TGTGCCAGCAGTTTTCTGCGTGGGACTAGCGGGAGGTCGGGCACAGATACGCAGTATTTT,CASSFLRGTSGRSGTDTQYF
TRBJ1-5,TRBV28,NA,TGTGCCAGCGATACGATTATTACCCACGGCGGGGGAGGCAATCAGCCCCAGCATTTT,CASDTIITHGGGGNQPQHF
TRBJ1-4,TRBV29-1,NA,TGCAGCGGGTCTTACTTTCATAATGAAAAACTGTTTTTT,CSGSYFHNEKLFF
TRBJ1-2,TRBV5-1,NA,TGCGCCAGCAGCTTGGAAAGGGGATCATATGGCTACACCTTC,CASSLERGSYGYTF
TRBJ1-2,TRBV2,NA,TGTGCCAGCAGGGAGCTTACAGGGTCGGATGGCTACACCTTC,CASRELTGSDGYTF
TRBJ1-6,TRBV9,NA,TGTGCCAGCACCCGATCAGCGCCGGATTCACCCCTCCACTTT,CASTRSAPDSPLHF
TRBJ2-7,TRBV5-1,TRBD1,TGCGCCAGTCGGGGGACAGGGGGCTCCTACGAGCAGTACTTC,CASRGTGGSYEQYF
TRBJ2-2,TRBV27,NA,TGTGCCAGCAGTTTTCTAGGGAACACCGGGGAGCTGTTTTTT,CASSFLGNTGELFF
TRBJ1-2,TRBV29-1,NA,TGCAGCGTTGGGTCGCGAAGGGCAGGGAATGGCTACACCTTC,CSVGSRRAGNGYTF
TRBJ2-7,TRBV11-3,NA,TGTGCCAGCAGCTTGGAAGCGGATAATTACGAGCAGTACTTC,CASSLEADNYEQYF
TRBJ2-5,TRBV5-1,NA,TGCGCCAGCAGCTTGATTCAGGGTGGGGAGACCCAGTACTTC,CASSLIQGGETQYF
TRBJ1-5,TRBV11-1,TRBD1,TGTGCCAGCAGCATAGACAGGGGGAATCAGCCCCAGCATTTT,CASSIDRGNQPQHF
TRBJ2-7,TRBV15,NA,TGTGCCACCAGCAGAGATGTACAGTACGAGCAGTACTTC,CATSRDVQYEQYF
TRBJ2-6,TRBV9,NA,TGTGCCAGCAGCGTAGCAGTTGACTCTGGGGCCAACGTCCTGACTTTC,CASSVAVDSGANVLTF
TRBJ2-4,TRBV6-5,TRBD2,TGTGCCAGCAGGGGAGCGGGGAGGGAAAACATTCAGTACTTC,CASRGAGRENIQYF
TRBJ1-5,TRBV30,TRBD1,TGTGCCTGGTCGGACAGGGGTGACCAGCCCCAGCATTTT,CAWSDRGDQPQHF
TRBJ2-7,TRBV7-8,NA,TGTGCCAGCAGCGACCCTGGACAGCCTGGGTACTTC,CASSDPGQPGYF
TRBJ2-3,TRBV5-6,TRBD2,TGTGCCAGCAGCTTCCCTAGCGGGGGACCCACAGATACGCAGTATTTT,CASSFPSGGPTDTQYF